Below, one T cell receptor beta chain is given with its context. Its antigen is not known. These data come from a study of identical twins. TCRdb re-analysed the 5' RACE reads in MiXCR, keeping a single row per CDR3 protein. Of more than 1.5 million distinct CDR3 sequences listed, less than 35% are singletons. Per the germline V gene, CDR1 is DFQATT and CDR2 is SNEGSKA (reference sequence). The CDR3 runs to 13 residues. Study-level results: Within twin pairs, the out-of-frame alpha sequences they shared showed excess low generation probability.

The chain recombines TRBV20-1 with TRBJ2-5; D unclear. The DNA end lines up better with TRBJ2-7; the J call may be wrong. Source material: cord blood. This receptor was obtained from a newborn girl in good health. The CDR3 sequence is CSARDIRIYEQYF. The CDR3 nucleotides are TGCAGTGCTAGAGATATCAGGATATACGAGCAGTACTTC.